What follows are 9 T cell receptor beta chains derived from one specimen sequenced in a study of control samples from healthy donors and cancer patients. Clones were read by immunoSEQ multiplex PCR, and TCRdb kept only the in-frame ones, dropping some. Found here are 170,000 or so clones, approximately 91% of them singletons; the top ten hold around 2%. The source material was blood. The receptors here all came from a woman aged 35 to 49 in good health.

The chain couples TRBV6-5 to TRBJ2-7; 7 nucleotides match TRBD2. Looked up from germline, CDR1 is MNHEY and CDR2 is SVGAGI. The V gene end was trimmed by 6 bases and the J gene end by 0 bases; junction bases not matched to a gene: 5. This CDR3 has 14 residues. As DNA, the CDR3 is TGTGCCAGCAGGGCCGGGAGGATCTCCTACGAGCAGTACTTC. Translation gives CASRAGRISYEQYF.

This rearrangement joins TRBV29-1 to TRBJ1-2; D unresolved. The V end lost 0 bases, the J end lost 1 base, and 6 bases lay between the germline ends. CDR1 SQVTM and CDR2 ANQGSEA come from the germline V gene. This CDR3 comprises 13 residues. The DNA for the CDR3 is TGCAGCGTTGAAGATGGGGTTAACTATGGCTACACCTTC. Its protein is CSVEDGVNYGYTF.

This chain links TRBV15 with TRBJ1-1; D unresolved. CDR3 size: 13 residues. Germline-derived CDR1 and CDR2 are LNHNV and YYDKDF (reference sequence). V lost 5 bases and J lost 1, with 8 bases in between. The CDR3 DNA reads TGTGCCACCAGCGCCACGGGGAACACTGAAGCTTTCTTT. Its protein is CATSATGNTEAFF.

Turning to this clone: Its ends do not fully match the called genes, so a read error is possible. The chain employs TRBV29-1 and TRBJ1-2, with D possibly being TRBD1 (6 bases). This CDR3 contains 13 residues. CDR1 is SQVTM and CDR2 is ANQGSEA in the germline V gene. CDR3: CSVETGEKYGYAF. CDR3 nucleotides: TGCAGCGTTGAGACAGGCGAGAAGTATGGCTACGCCTTC. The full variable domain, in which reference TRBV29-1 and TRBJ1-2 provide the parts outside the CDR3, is SAVISQKPSRDICQRGTSLTIQCQVDSQVTMMFWYRQQPGQSLTLIATANQGSEATYESGFVIDKFPISRPNLTFSTLTVSNMSPEDSSIYLCSVETGEKYGYAFGSGTRLTVV.

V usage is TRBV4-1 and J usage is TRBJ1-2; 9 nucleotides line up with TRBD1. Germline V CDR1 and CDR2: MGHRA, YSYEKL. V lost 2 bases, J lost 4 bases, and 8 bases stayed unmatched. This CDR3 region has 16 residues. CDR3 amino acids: CASSQKGQDRGYGYTF. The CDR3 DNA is TGCGCCAGCAGCCAAAAGGGTCAGGACAGGGGCTATGGCTACACCTTC.

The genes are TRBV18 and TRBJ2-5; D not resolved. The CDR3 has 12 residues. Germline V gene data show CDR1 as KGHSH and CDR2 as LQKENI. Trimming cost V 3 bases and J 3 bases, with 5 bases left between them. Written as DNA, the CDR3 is TGTGCCAGCTCACCCTATGAAGAGACCCAGTACTTC. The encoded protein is CASSPYEETQYF.

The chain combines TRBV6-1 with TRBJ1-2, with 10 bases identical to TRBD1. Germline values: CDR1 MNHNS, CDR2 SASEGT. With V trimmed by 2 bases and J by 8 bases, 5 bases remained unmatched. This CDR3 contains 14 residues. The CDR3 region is CASSEPGQGIGYTF. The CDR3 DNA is TGTGCCAGCAGTGAACCGGGACAGGGGATAGGCTACACCTTC.

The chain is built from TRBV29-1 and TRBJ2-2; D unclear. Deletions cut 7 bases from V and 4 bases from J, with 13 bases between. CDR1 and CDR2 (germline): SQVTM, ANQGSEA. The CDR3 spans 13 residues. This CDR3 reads CSAAAVGTGELFF. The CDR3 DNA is TGCAGCGCTGCTGCGGTAGGCACCGGGGAGCTGTTTTTT.

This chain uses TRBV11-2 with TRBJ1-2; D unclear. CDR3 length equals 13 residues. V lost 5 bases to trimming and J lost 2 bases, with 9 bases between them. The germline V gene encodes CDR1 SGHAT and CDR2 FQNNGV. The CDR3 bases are TGTGCCAGCAGCCCAAACGAAAACTATGGCTACACCTTC. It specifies CASSPNENYGYTF. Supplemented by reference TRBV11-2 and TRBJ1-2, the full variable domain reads EAGVAQSPRYKIIEKRQSVAFWCNPISGHATLYWYQQILGQGPKLLIQFQNNGVVDDSQLPKDRFSAERLKGVDSTLKIQPAKLEDSAVYLCASSPNENYGYTFGSGTRLTVV.